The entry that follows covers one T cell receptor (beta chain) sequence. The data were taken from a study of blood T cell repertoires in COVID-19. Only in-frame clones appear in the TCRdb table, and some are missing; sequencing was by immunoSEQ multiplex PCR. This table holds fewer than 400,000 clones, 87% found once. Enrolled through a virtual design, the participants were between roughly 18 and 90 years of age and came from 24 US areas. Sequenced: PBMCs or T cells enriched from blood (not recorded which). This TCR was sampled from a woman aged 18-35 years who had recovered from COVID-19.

The CDR3 is CASSFFVYEQYF. CDR3 bases: TGTGCCAGCAGCTTTTTCGTCTACGAGCAGTACTTC. V usage is TRBV5-8 and J usage is TRBJ2-7; no firm D call. This CDR3 is built from 12 residues. Germline CDR1 SGHTS, CDR2 YDEGEE. The V and J ends lost 2 bases and 3 bases respectively, with 6 bases between them.